A single sample is the source of the 16 T cell receptor beta chains below, sequenced in a study of blood T cell repertoires in COVID-19. Assay used: immunoSEQ multiplex PCR; TCRdb lists only in-frame clones, some missing. The sample lists 120,000 or so clones, 90% seen once, with 3.5% to 4% in the top ten. What was sequenced was peripheral blood. The origin of the receptors is a woman aged 55-75 years with COVID-19, enrolled during active disease.

In nucleotides, the CDR3 is TGTGCTAGTGGTTTGGACTACGGCACGACCGCTGGGGCCAACGTCCTGACTTTC. Translating gives CASGLDYGTTAGANVLTF. The genes are TRBV12-5 and TRBJ2-6; D uncertain. The CDR3 totals 18 residues. Per germline, CDR1 LGHNT and CDR2 FRNRAP. V was clipped by 1 base and J by 2 bases, with 15 bases between them.

Concerning this clone itself: At the DNA level, this CDR3 is encoded by other sequences in the same sample as well. V gene TRBV5-1 combines with J gene TRBJ2-2; D is uncertain. Trimming removed 0 bases at V and 2 bases at J, with 5 bases between. This CDR3 is built from 14 residues. CDR1 and CDR2 (germline): SGHRS, YFSETQ. The CDR3 reads CASSLGTNTGELFF. Written as DNA, the CDR3 is TGCGCCAGCAGCTTGGGCACAAACACCGGGGAGCTGTTTTTT.

The CDR3 sequence is CASTGRDRGEAFF. For the CDR3, the DNA is TGTGCCAGTACGGGAAGGGACAGGGGTGAAGCTTTCTTT. This chain uses TRBV19 with TRBJ1-1, with 10 bases lining up with TRBD1. Germline loops: CDR1 LNHDA, CDR2 SQIVND (reference sequence). J was trimmed by 7 bases and V by 7 bases; bases with no gene match: 6. The CDR3 consists of 13 residues.

The chain carries TRBV5-4 and TRBJ2-7; 11 bases are a match to TRBD1. Germline CDR1 reads SGHNT; CDR2 reads YYREEE (reference sequence). CDR3 length: 12 amino acids. J lost 6 bases, V lost 5 bases, and 1 base had no gene match. CDR3: CASRGTGGEQYF. The CDR3 DNA follows: TGTGCCAGCAGGGGGACAGGGGGCGAGCAGTACTTC.

J is TRBJ2-5 and V is TRBV6-2 or TRBV6-3; 7 nucleotides match TRBD1. The CDR3 runs 16 residues. Germline CDR1 MNHEY, CDR2 SVGEGT. After removal of 2 bases from V and 0 bases from J, the junction contained 6 bases not matched to a gene. The CDR3 sequence: CASSYPGTAYQETQYF. Here the CDR3 DNA reads TGTGCCAGCAGTTACCCCGGGACAGCGTACCAAGAGACCCAGTACTTC.

This chain links TRBV18 with TRBJ1-1; D remains ambiguous. The CDR3 loop spans 14 amino acids. The germline V gene has CDR1 KGHSH and CDR2 LQKENI. V lost 3 bases and J 4 bases, leaving 12 bases between the germline ends. This CDR3 reads CASSPQSPSTEAFF. The CDR3 DNA follows: TGTGCCAGCTCACCCCAGTCCCCCTCCACTGAAGCTTTCTTT.

The genes are TRBV30 and TRBJ1-4; 7 bases are shared with TRBD1. The CDR3 has 15 residues. With 5 bases clipped from V and 6 bases from J, the junction kept 12 bases outside the gene matches. Germline V gene data show CDR1 as GTSNPN and CDR2 as SVGIG (reference sequence). CDR3 bases: TGTGCCTGGTATTCAACAGGGGCTGCGGATGAAAAACTGTTTTTT. This codes for CAWYSTGAADEKLFF.

The chain couples TRBV11-2 to TRBJ1-6, with TRBD1 matching over 7 bases. This CDR3 region has 12 residues. Germline CDR1 and CDR2: SGHAT and FQNNGV. The trim removed 1 base at V and 18 bases at J, leaving 6 bases unmatched. CDR3 sequence (DNA): TGTGCCAGCAGCTTAGCCATCCGGGACAGCCACTTT. Its protein is CASSLAIRDSHF.

The chain uses TRBV19 and TRBJ1-5; 7 nucleotides agree with TRBD1. CDR3 length equals 15 residues. With V trimmed by 0 bases and J by 1 base, 0 bases remained unmatched. Germline CDR1 LNHDA, CDR2 SQIVND (reference sequence). The CDR3 sequence: CASSIEGQSNQPQHF. The CDR3 coding sequence is TGTGCCAGTAGTATAGAGGGACAGAGCAATCAGCCCCAGCATTTT.

The chain carries TRBV5-8 and TRBJ2-7, with 8 bases lining up with TRBD1. Germline CDR1 and CDR2: SGHTS and YDEGEE. Germline trimming cut 4 bases from V and 4 bases from J; bases unmatched to any gene: 4. The CDR3 is made up of 13 amino acids. The CDR3: CASSRTGSYEQYF. The CDR3 nucleotides are TGTGCCAGCAGCCGGACAGGGAGTTACGAGCAGTACTTC.

The rearrangement links TRBV7-6 to TRBJ1-2; D may be TRBD1 (6 bases). Germline CDR1 SGHVS, CDR2 FNYEAQ. Trimming took off 1 base at V and 9 bases at J, with 15 bases between the two ends. This CDR3 comprises 14 residues. This CDR3 reads CASSLGGPRDRYTF. CDR3 nucleotide sequence: TGTGCCAGCAGCTTAGGGGGGCCCCGGGATCGCTACACCTTC.

This chain uses TRBV10-3 with TRBJ2-5; the D gene is possibly TRBD2 (6 bases). Trimming stripped 2 bases from V and 1 base from J, with 14 bases between. The CDR3 consists of 16 residues. Germline V CDR1 and CDR2: ENHRY, SYGVKD. The CDR3 protein is CAISEASSSGQETQYF. In DNA, the CDR3 is TGTGCCATCAGTGAGGCCTCGAGTAGCGGCCAAGAGACCCAGTACTTC.

The gene calls are TRBV11-3 and TRBJ2-1; 11 bases map to TRBD1. Germline trimming cut 5 bases from V and 8 bases from J; bases unmatched to any gene: 5. The CDR3 has 14 amino acids. Per the germline V gene, CDR1 is SGHNT and CDR2 is YENEEA. CDR3: CASSRTGGDYEQFF. The CDR3 DNA sequence: TGTGCCAGCAGCCGGACAGGGGGCGATTATGAGCAGTTCTTC.

CDR3 sequence: CASSYSYSNTEAFF. The CDR3 DNA sequence: TGTGCCAGCAGTTACTCGTACTCAAACACTGAAGCTTTCTTT. The V call is TRBV6-2 or TRBV6-3, the J call TRBJ1-1; D is undetermined. The CDR3 covers 14 residues. Germline V gives CDR1 MNHEY, CDR2 SVGEGT. Trimming took 0 bases from V and 2 from J, leaving 7 bases between them.

The V call is TRBV18, the J call TRBJ1-1, with 8 bases aligning to TRBD1. This CDR3 spans 15 amino acids. The V gene's germline CDR1 is KGHSH and CDR2 LQKENI. V shed 0 bases, J shed 1 base, and the junction held 1 base outside the gene matches. CDR3 residues: CASSPPQGANTEAFF. DNA for the CDR3: TGTGCCAGCTCACCACCGCAGGGGGCGAACACTGAAGCTTTCTTT.

The V and J genes are TRBV6-4 and TRBJ1-1, with D possibly being TRBD1 (5 bases). The length of the CDR3 is 19 residues. Per germline, CDR1 MRHNA and CDR2 SNTAGT. Trimming stripped 0 bases from V and 0 bases from J, with 20 bases between. CDR3 loop: CASSDSWGVSSPLNTEAFF. CDR3 coding DNA: TGTGCCAGCAGTGACTCTTGGGGGGTGTCGTCCCCCTTGAACACTGAAGCTTTCTTT.